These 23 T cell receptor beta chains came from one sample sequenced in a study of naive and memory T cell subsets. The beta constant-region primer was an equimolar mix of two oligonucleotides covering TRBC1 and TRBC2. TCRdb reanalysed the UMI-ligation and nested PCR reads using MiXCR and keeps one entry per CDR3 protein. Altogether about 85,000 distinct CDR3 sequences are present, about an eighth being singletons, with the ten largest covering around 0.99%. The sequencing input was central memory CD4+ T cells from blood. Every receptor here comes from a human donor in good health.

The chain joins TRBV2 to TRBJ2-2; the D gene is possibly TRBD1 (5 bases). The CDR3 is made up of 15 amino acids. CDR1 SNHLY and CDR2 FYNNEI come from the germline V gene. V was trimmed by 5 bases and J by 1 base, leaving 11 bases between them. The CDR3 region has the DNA TGTGCCAGCAGTTTGCAGGGCGGGAACACCGGGGAGCTGTTTTTT. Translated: CASSLQGGNTGELFF.

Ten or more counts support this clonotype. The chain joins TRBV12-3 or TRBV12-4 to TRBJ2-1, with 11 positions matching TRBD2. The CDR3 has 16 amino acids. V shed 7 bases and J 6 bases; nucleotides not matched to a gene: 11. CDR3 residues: CASNKLLAGDTNEQFF. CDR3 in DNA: TGTGCCAGCAACAAACTACTAGCGGGAGATACCAATGAGCAGTTCTTC.

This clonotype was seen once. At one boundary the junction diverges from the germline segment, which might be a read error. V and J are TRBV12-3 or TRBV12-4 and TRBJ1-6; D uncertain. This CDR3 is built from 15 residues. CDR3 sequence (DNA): TGTGCCAGCAGTTGGTCGTCCCGGAATAATTCACCCCTCAACTTT. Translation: CASSWSSRNNSPLNF.

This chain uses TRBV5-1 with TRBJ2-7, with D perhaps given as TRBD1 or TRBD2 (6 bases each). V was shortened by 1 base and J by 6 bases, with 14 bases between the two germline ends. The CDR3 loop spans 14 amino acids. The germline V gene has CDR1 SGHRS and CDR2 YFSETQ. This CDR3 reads CASSLSGAGSEQYF. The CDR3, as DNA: TGCGCCAGCAGCTTGTCGGGGGCGGGGTCCGAGCAGTACTTC.

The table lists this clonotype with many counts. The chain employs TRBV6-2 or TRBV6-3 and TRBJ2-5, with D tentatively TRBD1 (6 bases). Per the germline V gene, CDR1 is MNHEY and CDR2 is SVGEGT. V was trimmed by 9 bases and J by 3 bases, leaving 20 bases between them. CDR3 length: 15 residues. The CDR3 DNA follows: TGTGCCAGTCTTACCGCTGGACAGCGAAAAGAGACCCAGTACTTC. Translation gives CASLTAGQRKETQYF.

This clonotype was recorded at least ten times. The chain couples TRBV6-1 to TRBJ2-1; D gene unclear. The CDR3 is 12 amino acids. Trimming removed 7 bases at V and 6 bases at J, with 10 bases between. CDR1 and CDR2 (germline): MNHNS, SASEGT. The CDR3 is CASKGLPNEQFF. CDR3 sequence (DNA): TGTGCCAGCAAAGGCCTCCCCAATGAGCAGTTCTTC.

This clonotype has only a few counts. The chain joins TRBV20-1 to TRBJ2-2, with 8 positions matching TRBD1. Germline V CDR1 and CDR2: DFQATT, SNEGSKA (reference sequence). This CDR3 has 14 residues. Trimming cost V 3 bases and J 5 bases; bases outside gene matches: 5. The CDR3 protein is CSASRQGRTGELFF. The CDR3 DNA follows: TGCAGTGCTAGCCGACAGGGGCGGACCGGGGAGCTGTTTTTT.

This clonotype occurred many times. CDR3 DNA sequence: TGTGCCAGCAAAGCGGGAACAGCCTACAATGAGCAGTTCTTC. Its protein product is CASKAGTAYNEQFF. The chain joins TRBV7-2 to TRBJ2-1, with 7 bases fitting TRBD2. Germline lookup yields CDR1 SGHTA and CDR2 FQGNSA. V lost 7 bases to trimming and J lost 2 bases; unmatched junction nucleotides: 5. CDR3 length: 14 amino acids.

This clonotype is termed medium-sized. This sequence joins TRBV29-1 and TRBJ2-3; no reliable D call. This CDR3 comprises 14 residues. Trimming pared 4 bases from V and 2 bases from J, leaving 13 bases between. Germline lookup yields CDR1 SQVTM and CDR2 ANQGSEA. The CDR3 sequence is CSVARTANTDTQYF. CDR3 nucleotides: TGCAGCGTTGCGCGGACGGCGAACACAGATACGCAGTATTTT.

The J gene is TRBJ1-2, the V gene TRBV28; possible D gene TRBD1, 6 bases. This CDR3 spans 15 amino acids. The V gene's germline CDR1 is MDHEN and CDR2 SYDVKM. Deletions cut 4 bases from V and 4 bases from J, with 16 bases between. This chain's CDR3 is CASSSPTGSFYGYTF. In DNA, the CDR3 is TGTGCCAGCAGTTCCCCGACAGGATCTTTCTATGGCTACACCTTC.

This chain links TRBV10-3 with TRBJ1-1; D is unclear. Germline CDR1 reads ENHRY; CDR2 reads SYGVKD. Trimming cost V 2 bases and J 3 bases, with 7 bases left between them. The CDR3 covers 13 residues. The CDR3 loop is CAISERVDTEAFF. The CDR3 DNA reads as TGTGCCATCAGTGAGAGGGTGGACACTGAAGCTTTCTTT.

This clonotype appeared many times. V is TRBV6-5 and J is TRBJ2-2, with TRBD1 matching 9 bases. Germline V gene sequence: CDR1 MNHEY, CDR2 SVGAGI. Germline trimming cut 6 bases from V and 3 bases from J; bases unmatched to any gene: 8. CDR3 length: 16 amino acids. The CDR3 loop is CASSLGQGRYTGELFF. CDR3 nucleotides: TGTGCCAGCAGCCTTGGACAGGGGAGGTACACCGGGGAGCTGTTTTTT.

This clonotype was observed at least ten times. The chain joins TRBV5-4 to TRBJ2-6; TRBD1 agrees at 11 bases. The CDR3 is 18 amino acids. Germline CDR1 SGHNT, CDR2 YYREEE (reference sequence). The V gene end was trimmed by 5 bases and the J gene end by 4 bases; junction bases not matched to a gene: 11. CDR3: CASSGAGTGGSGANVLTF. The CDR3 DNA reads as TGTGCCAGCAGTGGGGCCGGGACAGGGGGTTCAGGGGCCAACGTCCTGACTTTC. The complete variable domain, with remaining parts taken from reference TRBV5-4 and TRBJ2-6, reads ETGVTQSPTHLIKTRGQQVTLRCSSQSGHNTVSWYQQALGQGPQFIFQYYREEENGRGNFPPRFSGLQFPNYSSELNVNALELDDSALYLCASSGAGTGGSGANVLTFGAGSRLTVL.

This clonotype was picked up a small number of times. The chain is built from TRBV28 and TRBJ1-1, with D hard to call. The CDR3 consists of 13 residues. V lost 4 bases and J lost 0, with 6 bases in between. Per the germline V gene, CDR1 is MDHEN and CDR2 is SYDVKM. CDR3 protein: CASSSRLNTEAFF. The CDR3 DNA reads TGTGCCAGCAGTTCGAGATTGAACACTGAAGCTTTCTTT.

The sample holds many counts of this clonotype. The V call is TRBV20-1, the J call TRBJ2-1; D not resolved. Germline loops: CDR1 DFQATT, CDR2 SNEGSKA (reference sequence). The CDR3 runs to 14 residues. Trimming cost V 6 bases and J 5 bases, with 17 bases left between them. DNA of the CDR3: TGCAGTGCCAAATTCATGGGGTACGACAATGAGCAGTTCTTC. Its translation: CSAKFMGYDNEQFF.

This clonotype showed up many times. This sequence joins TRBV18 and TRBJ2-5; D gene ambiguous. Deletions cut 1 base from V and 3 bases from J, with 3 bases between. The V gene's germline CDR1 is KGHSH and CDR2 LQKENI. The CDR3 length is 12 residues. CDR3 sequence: CASSPLKETQYF. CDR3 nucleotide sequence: TGTGCCAGCTCACCACTGAAAGAGACCCAGTACTTC.

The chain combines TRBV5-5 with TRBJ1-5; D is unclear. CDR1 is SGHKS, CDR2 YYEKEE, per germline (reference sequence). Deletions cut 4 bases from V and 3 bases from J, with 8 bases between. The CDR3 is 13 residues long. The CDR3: CASSDLSNQPQHF. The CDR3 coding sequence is TGTGCCAGCAGCGATCTTTCCAATCAGCCCCAGCATTTT.

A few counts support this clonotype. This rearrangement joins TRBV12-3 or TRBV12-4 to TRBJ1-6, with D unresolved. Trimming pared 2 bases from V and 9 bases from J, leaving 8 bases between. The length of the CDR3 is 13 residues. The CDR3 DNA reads TGTGCCAGCAGTTTAAAGTCGGGTTCACCCCTCCACTTT. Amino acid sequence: CASSLKSGSPLHF.

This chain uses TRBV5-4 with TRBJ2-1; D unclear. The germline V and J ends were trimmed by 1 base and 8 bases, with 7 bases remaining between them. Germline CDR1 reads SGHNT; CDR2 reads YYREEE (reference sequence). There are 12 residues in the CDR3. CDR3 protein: CASSLFPDEQFF. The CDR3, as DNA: TGTGCCAGCAGCTTGTTCCCTGATGAGCAGTTCTTC.

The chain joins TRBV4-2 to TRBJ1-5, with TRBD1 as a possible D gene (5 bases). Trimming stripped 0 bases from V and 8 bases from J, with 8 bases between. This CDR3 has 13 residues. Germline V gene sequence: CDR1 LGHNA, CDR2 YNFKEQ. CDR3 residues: CASSQDPGEPQHF. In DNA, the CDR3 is TGTGCCAGCAGCCAAGATCCGGGGGAGCCCCAGCATTTT.

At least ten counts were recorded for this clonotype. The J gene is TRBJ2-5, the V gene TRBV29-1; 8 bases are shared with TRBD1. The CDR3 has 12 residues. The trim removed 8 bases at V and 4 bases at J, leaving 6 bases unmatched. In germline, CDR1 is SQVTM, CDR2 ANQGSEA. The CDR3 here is CSTTGGIETQYF. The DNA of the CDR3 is TGCAGCACCACAGGGGGAATAGAGACCCAGTACTTC. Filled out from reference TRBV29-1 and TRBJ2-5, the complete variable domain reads SAVISQKPSRDICQRGTSLTIQCQVDSQVTMMFWYRQQPGQSLTLIATANQGSEATYESGFVIDKFPISRPNLTFSTLTVSNMSPEDSSIYLCSTTGGIETQYFGPGTRLLVL.

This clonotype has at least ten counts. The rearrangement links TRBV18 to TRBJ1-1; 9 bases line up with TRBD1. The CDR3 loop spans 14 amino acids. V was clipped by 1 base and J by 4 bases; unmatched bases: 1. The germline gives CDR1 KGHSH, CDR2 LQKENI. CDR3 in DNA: TGTGCCAGCTCACCACGACAGGGGGTCACTGAAGCTTTCTTT. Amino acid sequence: CASSPRQGVTEAFF. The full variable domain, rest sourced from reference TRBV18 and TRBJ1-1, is NAGVMQNPRHLVRRRGQEARLRCSPMKGHSHVYWYRQLPEEGLKFMVYLQKENIIDESGMPKERFSAEFPKEGPSILRIQQVVRGDSAAYFCASSPRQGVTEAFFGQGTRLTVV.

The CDR3 protein is CASSNRGEQYF. The DNA of the CDR3 is TGCGCCAGCAGCAACAGGGGCGAGCAGTACTTC. V and J are TRBV10-1 and TRBJ2-7; 7 bases map to TRBD1. This CDR3 has 11 amino acids. Germline V gene sequence: CDR1 WNHNN, CDR2 SYGVQD (reference sequence). The V gene end was trimmed by 6 bases and the J gene end by 6 bases; junction bases not matched to a gene: 2.